This is a list of T cell receptor beta chains from one sample in a study of blood T cells in healthy people across ages. TCRdb fed the 5' RACE reads into MiXCR, producing one record per CDR3 protein. The sample lists approximately 1,700,000 distinct CDR3 sequences; about two fifths were seen once. Sequenced material: blood. These receptors came from a human donor in good health. Each CDR3 is given with its conserved first and last residue. The D gene is left open where the match is weak. The size entry is marked missing in some rows and otherwise reads once, few, many or a size class.

length: 14; J: TRBJ1-5; V: TRBV12-3/TRBV12-4; D: .; size: .; DNA: TGTGCCAGCCGAGGGGGTCGGGTTAATCAGCCCCAGCATTTT; CDR3: CASRGGRVNQPQHF
length: 14; J: TRBJ1-4; V: TRBV7-3; D: .; size: .; DNA: TGTGCCAGCAGCGTGGACAGATGTGGAGAAAAACTGTTTTTT; CDR3: CASSVDRCGEKLFF
length: 13; J: TRBJ1-1; V: TRBV7-2; D: .; size: .; DNA: TGTGCCAGCAGCTTGGGGGGGATTGGGAAAGCTTTCTTT; CDR3: CASSLGGIGKAFF
length: 14; J: TRBJ2-7; V: TRBV4-3; D: .; size: few; DNA: TGCGCCAGCAGCCAAGATTCTGGCCGCTACGAGCAGTACTTC; CDR3: CASSQDSGRYEQYF
length: 13; J: TRBJ2-3; V: TRBV4-1; D: .; size: .; DNA: TGCGCCAGCAGCCACACGGGGGCAGATACGCAGTATTTT; CDR3: CASSHTGADTQYF
length: 13; J: TRBJ2-1; V: TRBV20-1; D: TRBD2; size: few; DNA: TGCAGTGCCGGGGGGGGACTAAGTAGTGAGCAGTTCTTC; CDR3: CSAGGGLSSEQFF
length: 16; J: TRBJ1-2; V: TRBV7-8; D: .; size: .; DNA: TGTGCCAGCAGCTTAGCGAACGGCTTCCCCAACTATGGCTACACCTTC; CDR3: CASSLANGFPNYGYTF
length: 13; J: TRBJ1-2; V: TRBV4-3; D: .; size: .; DNA: TGCGCCAGCAGCCACGACAGGCAATATGGCTACACCTTC; CDR3: CASSHDRQYGYTF
length: 14; J: TRBJ2-1; V: TRBV7-8; D: .; size: few; DNA: TGTGCCAGCACCCCAGGGCGTGTCGGGAATGAGCAGTTCTTC; CDR3: CASTPGRVGNEQFF
length: 14; J: TRBJ1-5; V: TRBV12-3/TRBV12-4; D: TRBD1; size: .; DNA: TGTGCCAGCAGTTTTGCAGGGGGCAGTCAGCCCCAGCATTTT; CDR3: CASSFAGGSQPQHF
length: 15; J: TRBJ1-4; V: TRBV7-9; D: .; size: .; DNA: TGTGCCAGCAGCTTAGAGGGGGGCAATAATGAAAAACTGTTTTTT; CDR3: CASSLEGGNNEKLFF
length: 12; J: TRBJ1-6; V: TRBV20-1; D: .; size: .; DNA: TGCAGTGCTACGGACAGTAATTCACCCCTCCACTTT; CDR3: CSATDSNSPLHF
length: 13; J: TRBJ2-1; V: TRBV11-2; D: .; size: many; DNA: TGTGCCAGCAGCTTGAGACGGAGCAATGAGCAGTTCTTC; CDR3: CASSLRRSNEQFF
length: 13; J: TRBJ1-2; V: TRBV6-5; D: TRBD1; size: .; DNA: TGTGCCAGCAGGATGACAGGGGTCTATGGCTACACCTTC; CDR3: CASRMTGVYGYTF
length: 15; J: TRBJ2-7; V: TRBV5-1; D: .; size: few; DNA: TGCGCCAGCAGCTTTGAGGGCGGACCCTCCTACGAGCAGTACTTC; CDR3: CASSFEGGPSYEQYF
length: 15; J: TRBJ2-4; V: TRBV9; D: .; size: few; DNA: TGTGCCAGCAGCGTAGACAGGGATGTGAGAAACATTCAGTACTTC; CDR3: CASSVDRDVRNIQYF
length: 15; J: TRBJ2-7; V: TRBV6-2/TRBV6-3; D: TRBD2; size: .; DNA: TGTGCCAGCAGTAAGCGGGGAGTGGAGAACTACGAGCAGTACTTC; CDR3: CASSKRGVENYEQYF
length: 21; J: TRBJ2-1; V: TRBV4-2; D: TRBD2; size: once; DNA: TGTGCCAGCAGCCAGGACGGCCGACTAGCGGGGGGGCGAGGCTCATACAATGAGCAGTTCTTC; CDR3: CASSQDGRLAGGRGSYNEQFF
length: 13; J: TRBJ2-5; V: TRBV3-1; D: .; size: .; DNA: TGTGCCAGCAGCGGTGGGGGCCAGGCGACCCAGTACTTC; CDR3: CASSGGGQATQYF
length: 12; J: TRBJ1-2; V: TRBV28; D: .; size: few; DNA: TGTGCCAGCAGGGGGCCAGGATATGGCTACACCTTC; CDR3: CASRGPGYGYTF
length: 14; J: TRBJ2-3; V: TRBV5-5; D: .; size: .; DNA: TGTACCAGCAGCGAAGGGTTCCGCACAGATACGCAGTATTTT; CDR3: CTSSEGFRTDTQYF
length: 13; J: TRBJ1-5; V: TRBV6-5; D: .; size: .; DNA: TGTGCCAGTAGCTTCGACAGATTTCAGCCCCAGCATTTT; CDR3: CASSFDRFQPQHF
length: 14; J: TRBJ2-3; V: TRBV29-1; D: TRBD1; size: few; DNA: TGCAGCGTTGACAACAGGGGAAGCCCAGATACGCAGTATTTT; CDR3: CSVDNRGSPDTQYF
length: 15; J: TRBJ1-4; V: TRBV4-3; D: .; size: .; DNA: TGCGCCAGCAGCCCTCAAGCCAGGGATTCTGAAAAACTGTTTTTT; CDR3: CASSPQARDSEKLFF
length: 15; J: TRBJ2-1; V: TRBV19; D: TRBD2; size: .; DNA: TGTGCCAGTAGTATAGATCGCTGGACTAGGGATGAGCAGTTCTTC; CDR3: CASSIDRWTRDEQFF
length: 15; J: TRBJ2-3; V: TRBV7-2; D: .; size: .; DNA: TGTGCCAGCAGCCTTGGAGGGGTAGCAGGAGATACGCAGTATTTT; CDR3: CASSLGGVAGDTQYF
length: 13; J: TRBJ1-2; V: TRBV15; D: .; size: .; DNA: TGTGCCACCAGCAGAGAGGAGGACTATGGCTACACCTTC; CDR3: CATSREEDYGYTF
length: 14; J: TRBJ2-2; V: TRBV10-3; D: TRBD1; size: .; DNA: TGTGCCATCAAGGGACAGGGTGCCACCGGGGAGCTGTTTTTT; CDR3: CAIKGQGATGELFF
length: 16; J: TRBJ2-1; V: TRBV7-9; D: TRBD2; size: .; DNA: TGTGCCAGCAGTCTATTTAGCGGGGACCTGAGGAATGAGCAGTTCTTC; CDR3: CASSLFSGDLRNEQFF
length: 15; J: TRBJ1-2; V: TRBV6-1; D: TRBD1; size: .; DNA: TGTGCCAGCACCACCCCTCGACAGGGACCCTATGGCTACACCTTC; CDR3: CASTTPRQGPYGYTF
length: 15; J: TRBJ1-2; V: TRBV7-2; D: TRBD1; size: few; DNA: TGTGCCAGCAGTTCCCCGGGACAGGGTTCCTATGGCTACACCTTC; CDR3: CASSSPGQGSYGYTF
length: 16; J: TRBJ2-5; V: TRBV12-3/TRBV12-4; D: .; size: few; DNA: TGTGCCAGCAGTCCGACAGTTAGACCTCCCCAAGAGACCCAGTACTTC; CDR3: CASSPTVRPPQETQYF
length: 15; J: TRBJ2-7; V: TRBV6-6; D: .; size: few; DNA: TGTGCCAGCAGAAGGGACGGTAGGGGTTCCTACGAGCAGTACTTC; CDR3: CASRRDGRGSYEQYF
length: 16; J: TRBJ2-1; V: TRBV29-1; D: TRBD2; size: few; DNA: TGCAGCGTAAAAGGGACTAGCGGGGGGCCCTACAATGAGCAGTTCTTC; CDR3: CSVKGTSGGPYNEQFF
length: 15; J: TRBJ2-1; V: TRBV18; D: .; size: few; DNA: TGTGCCAGCTCCCCTAACGGATACTCCTACAATGAGCAGTTCTTC; CDR3: CASSPNGYSYNEQFF
length: 11; J: TRBJ1-1; V: TRBV20-1; D: .; size: few; DNA: TGCAGTGCTAGGTCGACAGTGGATGCTTTCTTT; CDR3: CSARSTVDAFF
length: 19; J: TRBJ2-6; V: TRBV9; D: .; size: .; DNA: TGTGCCAGCAGCGAGGCAGGGTTGACCCACGACTCTGGGGCCAACGTCCTGACTTTC; CDR3: CASSEAGLTHDSGANVLTF
length: 15; J: TRBJ2-5; V: TRBV29-1; D: .; size: .; DNA: TGCAGCGTTGAGGGTAGCAGGGACCTCCAAGAGACCCAGTACTTC; CDR3: CSVEGSRDLQETQYF
length: 14; J: TRBJ2-1; V: TRBV2; D: .; size: .; DNA: TGTGCCAGCAGTGAAGTTCATGGGGTCGGTGAGCAGTTCTTC; CDR3: CASSEVHGVGEQFF
length: 15; J: TRBJ2-3; V: TRBV20-1; D: .; size: .; DNA: TGCAGTGCTGTTACCCCGGGCCGCGGAACAGATACGCAGTATTTT; CDR3: CSAVTPGRGTDTQYF
length: 15; J: TRBJ2-3; V: TRBV7-2; D: .; size: .; DNA: TGTGCCAGCAGCACAAGTGGGAAGTTCACAGATACGCAGTATTTT; CDR3: CASSTSGKFTDTQYF
length: 12; J: TRBJ2-7; V: TRBV20-1; D: .; size: .; DNA: TGCAGTGCAGAGGTCCCCTCGGCCGAGCAGTACTTC; CDR3: CSAEVPSAEQYF
length: 14; J: TRBJ1-2; V: TRBV5-1; D: .; size: .; DNA: TGCGCCAGCAGCTTGGGGACCCCTCGGGGTGGCTACACCTTC; CDR3: CASSLGTPRGGYTF
length: 18; J: TRBJ1-2; V: TRBV4-3; D: .; size: .; DNA: TGCGCCAGCAGCCAAGATAGTTCAGGGGCGGGAGTCGACTATGGCTACACCTTC; CDR3: CASSQDSSGAGVDYGYTF
length: 18; J: TRBJ2-7; V: TRBV3-1; D: .; size: .; DNA: TGTGCCAGCAGCCCCATATGGCAAGCGCGAGGGGACTCCTACGAGCAGTACTTC; CDR3: CASSPIWQARGDSYEQYF
length: 15; J: TRBJ2-7; V: TRBV15; D: .; size: .; DNA: TGTGCCACCAGCAGAGATCGTGGCGCCGGGCGGGAGCAGTACTTC; CDR3: CATSRDRGAGREQYF
length: 16; J: TRBJ2-6; V: TRBV11-2; D: .; size: few; DNA: TGTGCCAGCAGCTCATTTCAGAGGACTGGGGCCAACGTCCTGACTTTC; CDR3: CASSSFQRTGANVLTF
length: 18; J: TRBJ1-6; V: TRBV2; D: TRBD1; size: few; DNA: TGTGCCAGCAGTGAAGGGGCAGGGGGCCTATCTTTTGATTCACCCCTCCACTTT; CDR3: CASSEGAGGLSFDSPLHF
length: 13; J: TRBJ2-1; V: TRBV7-2; D: .; size: .; DNA: TGTGCCAGCAGCTGGACCCCCGGTGGTGAGCAGTTCTTC; CDR3: CASSWTPGGEQFF
length: 15; J: TRBJ1-2; V: TRBV13; D: .; size: once; DNA: TGTGCCAGCAGCGGTCCCCCGGGGACGGAGTATGGCTACACCTTC; CDR3: CASSGPPGTEYGYTF
length: 18; J: TRBJ1-2; V: TRBV7-9; D: .; size: .; DNA: TGTGCCAGCAGCTTACCTCTTTTAAACACAGGGTTCGTTCATGGCTACACCTTC; CDR3: CASSLPLLNTGFVHGYTF
length: 13; J: TRBJ1-2; V: TRBV20-1; D: TRBD1; size: .; DNA: TGCAGTGCTAGCAGGGGGCGGCTGAGTGGCTACACCTTC; CDR3: CSASRGRLSGYTF
length: 14; J: TRBJ2-1; V: TRBV13; D: .; size: .; DNA: TGTGCCAGCAGCCCCGAAGGGGGGGCCAATGAGCAGTTCTTC; CDR3: CASSPEGGANEQFF